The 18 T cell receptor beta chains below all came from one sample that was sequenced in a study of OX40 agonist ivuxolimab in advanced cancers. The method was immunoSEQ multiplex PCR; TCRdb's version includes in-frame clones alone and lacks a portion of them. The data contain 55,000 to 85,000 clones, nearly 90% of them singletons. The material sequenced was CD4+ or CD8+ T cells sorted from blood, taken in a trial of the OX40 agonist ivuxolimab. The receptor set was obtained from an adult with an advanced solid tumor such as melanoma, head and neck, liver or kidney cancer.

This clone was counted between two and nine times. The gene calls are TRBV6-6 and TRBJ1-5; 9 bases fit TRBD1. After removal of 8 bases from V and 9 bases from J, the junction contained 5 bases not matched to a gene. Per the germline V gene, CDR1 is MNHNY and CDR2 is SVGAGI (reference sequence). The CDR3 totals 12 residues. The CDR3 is CASRDRGRPQHF. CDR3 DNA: TGTGCCAGCCGCGACAGGGGGAGGCCCCAGCATTTT.

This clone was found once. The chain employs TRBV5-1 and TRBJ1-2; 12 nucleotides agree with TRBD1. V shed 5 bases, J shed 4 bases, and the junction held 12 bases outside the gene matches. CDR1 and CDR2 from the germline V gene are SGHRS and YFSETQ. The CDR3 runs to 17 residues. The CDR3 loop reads CASSYLPGTGGGYGYTF. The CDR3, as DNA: TGCGCCAGCAGTTATCTTCCCGGGACAGGGGGCGGCTATGGCTACACCTTC.

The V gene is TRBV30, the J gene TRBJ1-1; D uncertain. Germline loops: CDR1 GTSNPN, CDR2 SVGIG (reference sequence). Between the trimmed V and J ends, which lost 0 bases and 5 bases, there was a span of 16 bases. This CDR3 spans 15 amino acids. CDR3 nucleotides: TGTGCCTGGAGTGTACTCCCCGGACCGGGGACTGAAGCTTTCTTT. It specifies CAWSVLPGPGTEAFF.

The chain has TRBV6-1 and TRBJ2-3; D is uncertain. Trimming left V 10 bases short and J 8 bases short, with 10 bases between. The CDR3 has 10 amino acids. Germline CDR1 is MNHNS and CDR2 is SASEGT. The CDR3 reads CAISDGTQYF. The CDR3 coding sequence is TGTGCCATATCGGACGGTACGCAGTATTTT.

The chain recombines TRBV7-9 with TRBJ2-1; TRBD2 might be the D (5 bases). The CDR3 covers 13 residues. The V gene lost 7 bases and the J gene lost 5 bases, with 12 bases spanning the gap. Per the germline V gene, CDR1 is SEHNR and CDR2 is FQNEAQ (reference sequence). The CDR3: CASTLIANNEQFF. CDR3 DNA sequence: TGTGCCAGCACCCTAATAGCGAACAATGAGCAGTTCTTC. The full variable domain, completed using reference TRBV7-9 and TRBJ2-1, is DTGVSQNPRHKITKRGQNVTFRCDPISEHNRLYWYRQTLGQGPEFLTYFQNEAQLEKSRLLSDRFSAERPKGSFSTLEIQRTEQGDSAMYLCASTLIANNEQFFGPGTRLTVL.

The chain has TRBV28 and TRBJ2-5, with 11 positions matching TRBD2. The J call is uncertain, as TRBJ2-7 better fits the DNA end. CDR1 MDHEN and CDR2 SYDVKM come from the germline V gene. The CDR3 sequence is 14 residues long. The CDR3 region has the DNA TGTGCCAGCAGACTTCTAGCGGGAGGACACGAGCAGTACTTC. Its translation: CASRLLAGGHEQYF.

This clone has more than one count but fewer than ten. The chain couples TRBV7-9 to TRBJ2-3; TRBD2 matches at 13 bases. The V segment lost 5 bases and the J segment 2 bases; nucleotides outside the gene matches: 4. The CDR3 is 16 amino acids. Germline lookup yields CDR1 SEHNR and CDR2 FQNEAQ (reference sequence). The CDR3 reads CASSHGLAGATDTQYF. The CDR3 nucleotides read TGTGCCAGCAGCCACGGACTAGCGGGAGCCACAGATACGCAGTATTTT.

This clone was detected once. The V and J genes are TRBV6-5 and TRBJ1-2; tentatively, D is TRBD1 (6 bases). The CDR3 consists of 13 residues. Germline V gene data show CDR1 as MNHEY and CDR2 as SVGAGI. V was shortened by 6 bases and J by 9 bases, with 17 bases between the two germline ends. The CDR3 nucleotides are TGTGCCAGCAGAGGTAATAATCAGGGGAGCTACACCTTC. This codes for CASRGNNQGSYTF.

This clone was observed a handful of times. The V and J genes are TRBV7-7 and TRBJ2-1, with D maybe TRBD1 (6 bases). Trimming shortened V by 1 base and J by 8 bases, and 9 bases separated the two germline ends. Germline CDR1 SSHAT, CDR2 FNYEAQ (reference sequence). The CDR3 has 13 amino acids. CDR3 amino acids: CASSLGTVHEQFF. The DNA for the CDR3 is TGTGCCAGCAGCTTAGGGACAGTCCATGAGCAGTTCTTC. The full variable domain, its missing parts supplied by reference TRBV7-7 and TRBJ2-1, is GAGVSQSPRYKVTKRGQDVTLRCDPISSHATLYWYQQALGQGPEFLTYFNYEAQPDKSGLPSDRFSAERPEGSISTLTIQRTEQRDSAMYRCASSLGTVHEQFFGPGTRLTVL.

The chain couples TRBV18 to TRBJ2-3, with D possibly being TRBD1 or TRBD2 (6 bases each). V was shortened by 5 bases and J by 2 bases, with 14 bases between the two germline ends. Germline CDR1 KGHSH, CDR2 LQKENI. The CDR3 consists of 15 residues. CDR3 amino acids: CASSVSGATTDTQYF. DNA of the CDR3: TGTGCCAGCTCAGTTTCGGGGGCAACCACAGATACGCAGTATTTT.

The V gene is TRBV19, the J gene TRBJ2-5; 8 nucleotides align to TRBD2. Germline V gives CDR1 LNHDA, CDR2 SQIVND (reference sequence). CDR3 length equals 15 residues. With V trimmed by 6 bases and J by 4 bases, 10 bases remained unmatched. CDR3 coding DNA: TGTGCCAGTAGAAACACGGGACTAGAGGGAGAGACCCAGTACTTC. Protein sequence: CASRNTGLEGETQYF. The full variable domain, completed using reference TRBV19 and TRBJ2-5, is DGGITQSPKYLFRKEGQNVTLSCEQNLNHDAMYWYRQDPGQGLRLIYYSQIVNDFQKGDIAEGYSVSREKKESFPLTVTSAQKNPTAFYLCASRNTGLEGETQYFGPGTRLLVL.

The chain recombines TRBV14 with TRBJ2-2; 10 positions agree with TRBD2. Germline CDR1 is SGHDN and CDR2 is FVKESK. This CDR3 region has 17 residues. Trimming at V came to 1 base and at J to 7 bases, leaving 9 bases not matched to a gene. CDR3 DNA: TGTGCCAGCAGCCAAGGGCGTCTAGCGGGAGTGCACGGGGAGCTGTTTTTT. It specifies CASSQGRLAGVHGELFF.

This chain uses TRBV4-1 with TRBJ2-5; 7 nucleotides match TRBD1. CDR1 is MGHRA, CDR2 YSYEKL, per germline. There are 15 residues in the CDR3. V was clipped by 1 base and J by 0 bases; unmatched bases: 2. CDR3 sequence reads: CASSQGDRDQETQYF. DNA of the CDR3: TGCGCCAGCAGCCAAGGAGACAGGGACCAAGAGACCCAGTACTTC.

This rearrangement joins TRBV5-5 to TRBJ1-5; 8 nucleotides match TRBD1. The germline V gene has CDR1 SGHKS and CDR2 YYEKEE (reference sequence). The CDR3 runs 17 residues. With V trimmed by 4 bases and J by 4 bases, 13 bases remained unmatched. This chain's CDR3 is CASSPTAGTGYNQPQHF. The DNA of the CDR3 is TGTGCCAGCAGCCCAACTGCCGGGACAGGCTATAATCAGCCCCAGCATTTT.

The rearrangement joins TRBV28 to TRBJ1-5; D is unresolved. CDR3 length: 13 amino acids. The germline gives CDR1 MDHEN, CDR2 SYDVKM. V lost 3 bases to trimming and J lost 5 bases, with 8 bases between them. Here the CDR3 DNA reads TGTGCCAGCAGTTTGGTAAGGGATCAGCCCCAGCATTTT. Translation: CASSLVRDQPQHF.

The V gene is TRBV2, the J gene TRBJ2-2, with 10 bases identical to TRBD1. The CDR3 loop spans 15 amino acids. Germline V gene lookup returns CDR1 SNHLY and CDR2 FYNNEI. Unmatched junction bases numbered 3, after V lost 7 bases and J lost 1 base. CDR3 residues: CASNRDRGNTGELFF. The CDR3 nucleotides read TGTGCCAGCAATCGGGACAGGGGGAACACCGGGGAGCTGTTTTTT. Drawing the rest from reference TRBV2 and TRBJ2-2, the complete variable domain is EPEVTQTPSHQVTQMGQEVILRCVPISNHLYFYWYRQILGQKVEFLVSFYNNEISEKSEIFDDQFSVERPDGSNFTLKIRSTKLEDSAMYFCASNRDRGNTGELFFGEGSRLTVL.

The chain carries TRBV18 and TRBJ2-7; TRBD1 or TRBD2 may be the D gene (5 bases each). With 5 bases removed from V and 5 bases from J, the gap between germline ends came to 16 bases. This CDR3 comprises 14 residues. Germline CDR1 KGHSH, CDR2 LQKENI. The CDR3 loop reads CASSRDPSGNEQYF. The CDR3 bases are TGTGCCAGCTCAAGGGACCCATCGGGTAACGAGCAGTACTTC.

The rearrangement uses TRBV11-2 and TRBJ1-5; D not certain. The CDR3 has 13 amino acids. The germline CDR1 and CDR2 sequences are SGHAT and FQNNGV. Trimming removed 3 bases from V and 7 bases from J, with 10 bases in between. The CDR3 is CASSFGDHQPQHF. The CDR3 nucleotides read TGTGCCAGCAGCTTTGGGGATCACCAGCCCCAGCATTTT.